This T cell receptor beta chain was observed in a study of T-cell reconstitution after alpha-beta-depleted transplantation in children. General study results and limits: One year after transplant, T-cell counts and diversity came mostly from newly produced T cells. Some patients' high day-60 TCRbeta diversity was attributed to recipient cells surviving conditioning. Alpha-beta T cells about two months after transplant reportedly derived from several hundred expanded graft clones.

Unique molecular identifiers featured in how the TCRbeta library was prepared. MiXCR, run by TCRdb on the PCR reads, gives a single entry per CDR3 protein. This table holds more than 200,000 distinct CDR3 sequences, about a quarter found once. Concerning this clonotype: What it binds is unknown.

Material: PBMCs, obtained before TCRalphabeta/CD19-depleted stem cell transplant. The clonotype comes from a girl aged 2 to 9 with Fanconi anemia, due to receive a stem cell transplant.

DNA of the CDR3: TGCAGTGCTAGGGACAGGGATGGATTTTCTATTGGCTACACCTTC. It is translated as CSARDRDGFSIGYTF. V and J are TRBV20-1 and TRBJ1-2, with 8 bases lining up with TRBD1. V shed 3 bases, J shed 7 bases, and the junction held 13 bases outside the gene matches. Germline V gene lookup returns CDR1 DFQATT and CDR2 SNEGSKA (reference sequence). The CDR3 has 15 residues.